Below, one T cell receptor (beta chain) is given with its context. This specimen comes from a study of blood T cell repertoires in COVID-19. Some clones are missing from TCRdb's copy, which holds only in-frame ones; the method was immunoSEQ multiplex PCR. Here the sample spans about 83,000 clones, about 90% being singletons. The CDR3 runs to 11 residues. V dropped 5 bases and J dropped 5 bases, with 6 bases sitting between them. The sequence was obtained from a woman aged 45-59 years with active or convalescent COVID-19. Material for sequencing was peripheral blood. V is TRBV12-3 or TRBV12-4 and J is TRBJ1-2; weak D call: TRBD1 (6 bases). CDR3 in amino acids: CASSRGYGYTF. The CDR3 DNA follows: TGTGCCAGCAGTAGGGGGTATGGCTACACCTTC.